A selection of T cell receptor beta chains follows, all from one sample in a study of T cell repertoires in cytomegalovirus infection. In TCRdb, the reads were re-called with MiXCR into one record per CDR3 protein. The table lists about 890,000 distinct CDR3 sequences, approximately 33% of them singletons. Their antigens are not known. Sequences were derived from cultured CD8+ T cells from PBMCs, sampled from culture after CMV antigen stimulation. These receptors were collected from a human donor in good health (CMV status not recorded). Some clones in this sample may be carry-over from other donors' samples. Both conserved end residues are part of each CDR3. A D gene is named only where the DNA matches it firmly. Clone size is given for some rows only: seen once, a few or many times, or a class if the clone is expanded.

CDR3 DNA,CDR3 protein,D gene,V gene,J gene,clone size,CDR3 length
TGTGCCAGCAGCGTCCCGGGACAGATATATGAGCAGTTCTTC,CASSVPGQIYEQFF,TRBD1,TRBV12-3/TRBV12-4,TRBJ2-1,-,14
TGTGCCAGCAGCCAAGACCGGGCGTCAGGGAGGAGGAACACTGAAGCTTTCTTT,CASSQDRASGRRNTEAFF,-,TRBV14,TRBJ1-1,-,18
TGTGCCAGCAGTCGGGGGGACGGGGAGCTGTTTTTT,CASSRGDGELFF,TRBD2,TRBV27,TRBJ2-2,-,12
TGTGCCAGCAGTTTAGGTTGGGGCGGGAAGGCAAATGAGCAGTTCTTC,CASSLGWGGKANEQFF,-,TRBV27,TRBJ2-1,-,16
TGTGCCAGCAGCAGGGGCTGGGGTTACAATGAGCAGTTCTTC,CASSRGWGYNEQFF,-,TRBV27,TRBJ2-1,-,14
TGTGCCAGCAGTTATGAGGTCACAGATACGCAGTATTTT,CASSYEVTDTQYF,-,TRBV27,TRBJ2-3,-,13
TGTGCCAGCAGTTTTGACAGGGAGGAAGATCAGCCCCAGCATTTT,CASSFDREEDQPQHF,TRBD1,TRBV12-3/TRBV12-4,TRBJ1-5,-,15
TGTGCCAGCAGTTACTCCCTAAAGGACACTGAAGCTTTCTTT,CASSYSLKDTEAFF,-,TRBV6-6,TRBJ1-1,-,14
TGTGCCAGCAGTTTACCCTCCCCTAACACCGGGGAGCTGTTTTTT,CASSLPSPNTGELFF,-,TRBV28,TRBJ2-2,few,15
TGTGCCACCCGACGGACAGGGGGAAGCTACGAGCAGTACTTC,CATRRTGGSYEQYF,TRBD1,TRBV2,TRBJ2-7,-,14
TGCGCCAGCAGCCTGTATCCCGGGGGGTCCCAAGAGACCCAGTACTTC,CASSLYPGGSQETQYF,TRBD2,TRBV4-1,TRBJ2-5,few,16
TGTGCCAGCAGTGACCTGATGAATGGTGGCACTGAAGCTTTCTTT,CASSDLMNGGTEAFF,-,TRBV6-4,TRBJ1-1,-,15
TGTGCCAGCAGCTTAGCATTGGGGCGCCGGGGTCGTGACACCGGGGAGCTGTTTTTT,CASSLALGRRGRDTGELFF,-,TRBV11-2,TRBJ2-2,few,19